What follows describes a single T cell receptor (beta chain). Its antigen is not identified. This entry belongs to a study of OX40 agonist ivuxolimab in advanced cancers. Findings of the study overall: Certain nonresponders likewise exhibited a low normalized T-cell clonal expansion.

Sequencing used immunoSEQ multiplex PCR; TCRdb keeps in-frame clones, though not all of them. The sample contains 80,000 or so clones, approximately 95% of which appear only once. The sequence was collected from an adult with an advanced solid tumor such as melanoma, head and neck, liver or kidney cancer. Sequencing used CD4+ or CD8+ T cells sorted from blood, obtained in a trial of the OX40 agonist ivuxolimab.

CDR3 bases: TGTGCCAGCAGCAATCTCCCAGATGCTCTTACTAACACTGAAGCTTTCTTT. Encoded protein: CASSNLPDALTNTEAFF. This rearrangement joins TRBV14 to TRBJ1-1; no clear D gene. Between the trimmed V and J ends, which lost 5 bases and 2 bases, there was a span of 21 bases. This CDR3 is 17 amino acids long. CDR1 and CDR2 (germline): SGHDN, FVKESK.